This TCR beta chain was identified in a study of response to subunit inactivated influenza vaccine. Whole-study results and caveats: Each seasonal flu vaccination may recruit only limited new T cells, authors suggested.

TCRdb re-called the RT-PCR reads through MiXCR, storing one row per CDR3 protein. The sample shows hundreds of thousands of distinct CDR3 sequences, approximately 20% of them seen only once. CDR1 ENHRY and CDR2 SYGVKD come from the germline V gene. The CDR3 loop spans 15 amino acids. The junction had 11 bases not matched to a gene; V was cut back by 6 bases and J by 5 bases. This clonotype has more than one count but fewer than ten. Its antigen is still unknown. The clonotype comes from a man aged 45 to 70 who received an inactivated influenza vaccine. Material: PBMCs from blood, obtained less than 22 months after vaccination. V is TRBV10-3 and J is TRBJ2-7; 9 bases map to TRBD1. Here the CDR3 DNA reads TGTGCCATCAGATCCTCCGGGACAGGGTTCAACGAGCAGTACTTC. It translates to CAIRSSGTGFNEQYF.